What follows is one T cell receptor beta chain and its context. Its antigen is unidentified. The record originates from a study of long-term antiretroviral therapy in people with HIV. Findings and caveats of the study: Specimen acquisition occurred between about 2004 and 2017, potentially under older ART regimens.

The CDR3 totals 14 residues. V lost 5 bases and J 3 bases, leaving 14 bases between the germline ends. Per germline, CDR1 MDHEN and CDR2 SYDVKM. The run of the v3.0 immunoSEQ assay was at survey level. Generated by immunoSEQ multiplex PCR, the TCRdb table keeps only in-frame clones and is missing some. Of 30,000 to 40,000 clones in the sample, about 80% were seen once. The V call is TRBV28, the J call TRBJ2-7, with D possibly TRBD2 on 7 matching bases. The receptor was isolated from a man between 18 and 35 years old with HIV. Source: unsorted PBMCs, taken 0.4 years before starting antiretroviral therapy. The CDR3 protein is CASSPRGGGYEQYF. The CDR3, as DNA: TGTGCCAGCAGTCCCCGGGGAGGGGGCTACGAGCAGTACTTC.